This section outlines one TCR beta chain sequence together with its context. Antigen: not known. Graves' hyperthyroidism without ophthalmopathy progression within 18 months was termed stable. V lost 5 bases and J lost 2, with 11 bases in between. Looked up from germline, CDR1 is MNHNS and CDR2 is SASEGT. The CDR3 has 14 amino acids. There were TCR beta CDR3 regions amplified from RNA transcripts. The TCR CDR3 first-round RT-PCR relied on the HTBI primer set. MiXCR was run by TCRdb on the multiplex PCR reads, yielding one entry per CDR3 protein. The repertoire includes approximately 590,000 distinct CDR3 sequences, 15% to 19% of them detected once, and under 8% sits in the top ten. The source of the sample is a study of T cells in Graves' hyperthyroidism and ophthalmopathy. General study results and limits: The majority of expanded thyroid clonotypes above 0.001 also appeared in blood. For ophthalmopathy, model prediction preceded onset by a median about 6 months.

Sequences were obtained from blood. This TCR came from a woman younger than 45 with Graves' hyperthyroidism. The chain uses TRBV6-1 and TRBJ2-3; unclear D gene. Written as DNA, the CDR3 is TGTGCCAGCAGTTACGAGAGATCCACAGATACGCAGTATTTT. It encodes CASSYERSTDTQYF.